The 28 T cell receptor beta chains below were found in one sample sequenced in a study of blood T cell repertoires in COVID-19. Some clones are missing from TCRdb's copy, which holds only in-frame ones; the method was immunoSEQ multiplex PCR. There are roughly 75,000 clones in the sample; more than 70% occur only once, and roughly 12% lies in the top ten. Sequences were obtained from peripheral blood. The receptors were sampled from a man aged 45-65 years with COVID-19, enrolled during active disease.

The chain is built from TRBV7-2 and TRBJ1-4; TRBD1 aligns across 9 bases. CDR1 SGHTA and CDR2 FQGNSA come from the germline V gene. The CDR3 covers 16 residues. Trimming removed 5 bases from V and 0 bases from J; junction bases left unmatched: 4. DNA of the CDR3: TGTGCCAGCAGCCCCGGACAGGGGACAACTAATGAAAAACTGTTTTTT. It translates to CASSPGQGTTNEKLFF.

V and J are TRBV7-3 and TRBJ1-2, with a possible D match to TRBD1 (5 bases). CDR1 SGHTA and CDR2 FQGTGA come from the germline V gene. The CDR3 is 13 residues long. Trimming shortened V by 1 base and J by 7 bases, and 10 bases separated the two germline ends. The CDR3 nucleotides are TGTGCCAGCAGCTTAATCGGGGGTGCTGGCTACACCTTC. This translates into CASSLIGGAGYTF.

The rearrangement uses TRBV18 and TRBJ2-7, with 7 bases that match TRBD1. J was trimmed by 5 bases and V by 5 bases; bases with no gene match: 6. Germline V gene data show CDR1 as KGHSH and CDR2 as LQKENI. The CDR3 contains 13 residues. The CDR3 here is CASSSTGVHEQYF. CDR3 DNA: TGTGCCAGCTCATCAACAGGGGTCCACGAGCAGTACTTC.

The chain has TRBV6-4 and TRBJ2-7, with 8 bases lining up with TRBD2. The CDR3 contains 12 residues. Looked up from germline, CDR1 is MRHNA and CDR2 is SNTAGT. The J segment lost 7 bases and the V segment lost 5 bases, leaving 4 bases of the junction unmatched. This CDR3 reads CASSPGLVEQYF. The CDR3 DNA follows: TGTGCCAGCAGTCCGGGACTAGTTGAGCAGTACTTC.

This sequence joins TRBV5-7 and TRBJ1-6, with 7 nucleotides matching TRBD1. TRBV5-7 is marked as an open reading frame, function uncertain. This CDR3 has 15 amino acids. The J segment lost 4 bases and the V segment lost 5 bases, leaving 6 bases of the junction unmatched. In DNA, the CDR3 is TGTGCCAGCAGTACCGGGACAGCGTATAATTCACCCCTCCACTTT. This codes for CASSTGTAYNSPLHF.

The CDR3 region is CASSSGQELYNEQFF. The CDR3, as DNA: TGTGCCAGCAGCTCTGGACAGGAGCTCTACAATGAGCAGTTCTTC. This sequence joins TRBV7-2 and TRBJ2-1, with 7 bases matching TRBD1. The CDR3 has 15 amino acids. The V and J ends lost 4 bases and 3 bases, in that order; junction bases with no gene match: 6. CDR1 and CDR2 from the germline V gene are SGHTA and FQGNSA.

The chain couples TRBV5-1 to TRBJ2-7; D is undetermined. The CDR3 sequence is 13 residues long. Trimming took 1 base from V and 5 from J, leaving 10 bases between them. Germline V gives CDR1 SGHRS, CDR2 YFSETQ. CDR3 DNA: TGCGCCAGCAGCTTGACTGGTTCCCACGAGCAGTACTTC. Its translation is CASSLTGSHEQYF.

The chain recombines TRBV5-4 with TRBJ2-2; D remains unclear. The length of the CDR3 is 15 residues. Trimming took off 0 bases at V and 5 bases at J, with 11 bases between the two ends. Germline CDR1 is SGHNT and CDR2 is YYREEE (reference sequence). The CDR3 nucleotides read TGTGCCAGCAGCTTGGTGGCGGCCAAGACCGGGGAGCTGTTTTTT. It encodes CASSLVAAKTGELFF.

This clone has only a few counts. The CDR3 is CASSQRGQGIFF. The CDR3 coding sequence is TGTGCCAGCAGCCAGCGAGGACAGGGTATCTTCTTC. The chain recombines TRBV3-1 (or the pseudogene TRBV3-2) with TRBJ2-1; 8 bases map to TRBD1. CDR1 LGHDT and CDR2 YNNKEL come from the germline V gene (reference sequence). With V trimmed by 3 bases and J by 16 bases, 8 bases remained unmatched. The CDR3 has 12 amino acids.

V is TRBV19 and J is TRBJ2-6; the D gene is possibly TRBD2 (6 bases). V gave up 3 bases and J gave up 1 base, with 7 bases separating them. The CDR3 covers 15 residues. In germline, CDR1 is LNHDA, CDR2 SQIVND (reference sequence). The DNA for the CDR3 is TGTGCCAGTAGTATGGAGGGTTCTGGGGCCAACGTCCTGACTTTC. Protein sequence: CASSMEGSGANVLTF.

This clone came up a few times. The rearrangement joins TRBV28 to TRBJ2-7; D gene uncertain. The CDR3 covers 15 residues. Trimming left V 2 bases short and J 0 bases short, with 11 bases between. Germline V gene data show CDR1 as MDHEN and CDR2 as SYDVKM. CDR3 nucleotide sequence: TGTGCCAGCAGTTTAGAAATGGAGAGCTCCTACGAGCAGTACTTC. Translation: CASSLEMESSYEQYF. The variable domain in full, completed from reference TRBV28 and TRBJ2-7, reads DVKVTQSSRYLVKRTGEKVFLECVQDMDHENMFWYRQDPGLGLRLIYFSYDVKMKEKGDIPEGYSVSREKKERFSLILESASTNQTSMYLCASSLEMESSYEQYFGPGTRLTVT.

The chain employs TRBV21-1 and TRBJ2-7; the table calls TRBD1, which could not be checked here. TRBV21-1 is recorded as a pseudogene. This CDR3 region has 20 residues. DNA of the CDR3: TGTGCCAGCAGCAAAGAATGTCCCGGGACAGGGAAAGGTGCCCACTACGAGCAGTACTTC. Its translation is CASSKECPGTGKGAHYEQYF.

By sample fraction, this clone is medium-sized. The J gene is TRBJ1-2, the V gene TRBV10-1; D is ambiguous. This CDR3 region has 14 residues. Germline V lookup: CDR1 WNHNN, CDR2 SYGVQD (reference sequence). V lost 0 bases and J 2 bases, leaving 7 bases between the germline ends. CDR3 in DNA: TGCGCCAGCAGTGAGTCCGGGGAGAACTATGGCTACACCTTC. It specifies CASSESGENYGYTF.

The V call is TRBV5-5, the J call TRBJ2-3, with 14 bases aligning to TRBD2. Looked up from germline, CDR1 is SGHKS and CDR2 is YYEKEE (reference sequence). V trimming: 4 bases; J trimming: 3 bases; junction bases outside the gene matches: 10. CDR3 length: 18 amino acids. The DNA for the CDR3 is TGTGCCAGCAGCCGGAGGGTGGGGACTAGCGGGAGTACAGATACGCAGTATTTT. It codes for CASSRRVGTSGSTDTQYF.

The gene calls are TRBV30 and TRBJ2-3; 10 positions match TRBD2. The CDR3 has 15 residues. The germline gives CDR1 GTSNPN, CDR2 SVGIG (reference sequence). Trimming removed 7 bases from V and 0 bases from J; junction bases left unmatched: 7. The CDR3 protein is CAYYSGRSSTDTQYF. The CDR3 DNA follows: TGTGCCTACTATAGCGGGAGGTCTAGCACAGATACGCAGTATTTT.

The chain couples TRBV27 to TRBJ1-5; 9 bases fit TRBD1. The CDR3 runs to 16 residues. V gave up 5 bases and J gave up 3 bases; unmatched junction bases: 8. Germline V gene lookup returns CDR1 MNHEY and CDR2 SMNVEV (reference sequence). The CDR3 DNA reads TGTGCCAGCAGTACCCTGACAGGGGGTTTCAATCAGCCCCAGCATTTT. This gives the protein CASSTLTGGFNQPQHF.

The gene calls are TRBV3-1 (or the pseudogene TRBV3-2) and TRBJ2-3; the match to TRBD2 covers 12 bases. The germline gives CDR1 LGHDT, CDR2 YNNKEL (reference sequence). Germline trimming cut 4 bases from V and 6 bases from J; bases unmatched to any gene: 5. The length of the CDR3 is 15 residues. CDR3 sequence reads: CASSRLAGVGDTQYF. The DNA of the CDR3 is TGTGCCAGCAGCCGACTAGCGGGAGTCGGGGATACGCAGTATTTT.

This chain connects TRBV4-2 to TRBJ1-1; D gene ambiguous. V was pared by 3 bases and J by 4 bases, with 6 bases between. Germline-derived CDR1 and CDR2 are LGHNA and YNFKEQ. This CDR3 has 12 residues. In nucleotides, the CDR3 is TGTGCCAGCAGCCATTTGCGCACTGAAGCTTTCTTT. Its translation: CASSHLRTEAFF.

V is TRBV28 and J is TRBJ1-2; the D gene is possibly TRBD1 (6 bases). The V end was cut by 3 bases, the J end by 4 bases, with 15 bases between. The CDR3 loop spans 15 amino acids. CDR1 is MDHEN, CDR2 SYDVKM, per germline. In DNA, the CDR3 is TGTGCCAGCAGTTTGGGGGGGGGCATTCGCTATGGCTACACCTTC. Amino acids: CASSLGGGIRYGYTF.

V usage is TRBV20-1 and J usage is TRBJ1-5; 7 positions agree with TRBD1. Germline V gene lookup returns CDR1 DFQATT and CDR2 SNEGSKA (reference sequence). There are 13 residues in the CDR3. Losses at the gene ends were 6 bases for V and 4 bases for J; bases not matched to a gene: 6. For the CDR3, the DNA is TGCAGTGCAAGTCAGGGGGTAAATCAGCCCCAGCATTTT. Protein: CSASQGVNQPQHF.

The V gene is TRBV11-2, the J gene TRBJ2-7; weak D call: TRBD2 (5 bases). Germline-derived CDR1 and CDR2 are SGHAT and FQNNGV. This CDR3 spans 16 amino acids. Trimming pared 0 bases from V and 2 bases from J, leaving 14 bases between. In nucleotides, the CDR3 is TGTGCCAGCAGCTTAGATCTCAAGACGGGGACCTACGAGCAGTACTTC. Translation: CASSLDLKTGTYEQYF. Supplemented by reference TRBV11-2 and TRBJ2-7, the full variable domain reads EAGVAQSPRYKIIEKRQSVAFWCNPISGHATLYWYQQILGQGPKLLIQFQNNGVVDDSQLPKDRFSAERLKGVDSTLKIQPAKLEDSAVYLCASSLDLKTGTYEQYFGPGTRLTVT.

A note on this clone: This CDR3 is also generated by other DNA sequences in the sample. The V gene is TRBV28, the J gene TRBJ1-2; TRBD1 agrees at 8 bases. Trimming took 2 bases from V and 5 from J; bases not matched to a gene: 1. CDR1 is MDHEN and CDR2 is SYDVKM in the germline V gene. The CDR3 loop spans 13 amino acids. The CDR3 loop is CASSLTGGYGYTF. The CDR3 DNA reads as TGTGCCAGCAGTTTAACAGGGGGATATGGCTACACCTTC.

The rearrangement links TRBV6-5 to TRBJ2-7; 11 bases are shared with TRBD2. V lost 7 bases and J lost 7; bases outside the gene matches: 12. The CDR3 is 15 amino acids. From germline, CDR1 is MNHEY and CDR2 SVGAGI. CDR3 in DNA: TGTGCCAGCACCCCTGGGACTAGCGGCCCGTTGGAGCAGTACTTC. Amino acid sequence: CASTPGTSGPLEQYF.

V gene TRBV9 combines with J gene TRBJ1-5; TRBD1 matches 8 bases. Losses at the gene ends were 2 bases for V and 5 bases for J; bases not matched to a gene: 3. The CDR3 spans 14 residues. CDR1 is SGDLS, CDR2 YYNGEE, per germline. The CDR3, as DNA: TGTGCCAGCAGCGTGACAGGGGAGTATCAGCCCCAGCATTTT. Protein product: CASSVTGEYQPQHF.

The chain carries TRBV7-6 and TRBJ2-7; 8 bases line up with TRBD2. This CDR3 is built from 16 residues. Germline V gene lookup returns CDR1 SGHVS and CDR2 FNYEAQ. V lost 3 bases, J lost 0 bases, and 7 bases stayed unmatched. The CDR3: CASSFPRLAPSYEQYF. As DNA, the CDR3 is TGTGCCAGCAGCTTTCCCCGACTAGCGCCCTCCTACGAGCAGTACTTC.

J is TRBJ1-6 and V is TRBV28; a weak D match, TRBD1 (5 bases). The CDR3 sequence is 14 residues long. Germline-derived CDR1 and CDR2 are MDHEN and SYDVKM. Trimming pared 5 bases from V and 5 bases from J, leaving 10 bases between. In DNA form, the CDR3 reads TGTGCCAGCAGTCTCCAACAGGATAATTCACCCCTCCACTTT. This gives the protein CASSLQQDNSPLHF.

The V call is TRBV4-1, the J call TRBJ2-1; 9 nucleotides match TRBD2. Germline loops: CDR1 MGHRA, CDR2 YSYEKL. The CDR3 spans 15 residues. Trimming took 10 bases from V and 0 from J; bases not matched to a gene: 7. As DNA, the CDR3 is TGCGCCACCGGACTAGCGATGAGCTCCTACAATGAGCAGTTCTTC. Amino acids: CATGLAMSSYNEQFF.

V gene TRBV5-1 combines with J gene TRBJ2-1; 9 nucleotides agree with TRBD1. The CDR3 totals 15 residues. V lost 4 bases, J lost 7 bases, and 9 bases stayed unmatched. Germline V lookup: CDR1 SGHRS, CDR2 YFSETQ. The CDR3 protein is CASSKPGQGPNEQFF. The CDR3 DNA reads TGCGCCAGCAGCAAACCGGGACAGGGTCCAAATGAGCAGTTCTTC.